A selection of T cell receptor beta chains follows, all from one sample in a study of blood T cell repertoires in COVID-19. Profiling relied on immunoSEQ multiplex PCR, and the TCRdb table lists in-frame clones only, not all of them. The profile shows nearly 60,000 clones, 85% of them singletons. Material: peripheral blood. These TCRs come from a man aged 35-49 years with active COVID-19. The CDR3 runs from the conserved cysteine through the conserved F or W. D genes are given only for firm matches.

J | length | V | D | CDR3
TRBJ1-2 | 15 | TRBV3-1/TRBV3-2 | TRBD1 | CASSQPGQRVYGYTF
TRBJ1-3 | 14 | TRBV29-1 | NA | CSVGLGPFGNTIYF
TRBJ2-1 | 14 | TRBV10-1 | TRBD2 | CASSRAGVYNEQFF
TRBJ2-3 | 16 | TRBV19 | NA | CASSYAGSGPTDTQYF
TRBJ1-2 | 15 | TRBV3-1/TRBV3-2 | TRBD1 | CTSSQTTGGDYGYTF
TRBJ2-7 | 13 | TRBV4-1 | NA | CASSVAVPYEQYF
TRBJ2-7 | 16 | TRBV7-8 | NA | CASSPLRLARRVEQYF
TRBJ2-4 | 15 | TRBV11-2 | NA | CASSPWTGTMNIQYF
TRBJ2-7 | 15 | TRBV19 | TRBD1 | CASSLRDRGSYEQYF
TRBJ2-7 | 15 | TRBV9 | NA | CASSDGTLVTYEQYF
TRBJ2-7 | 21 | TRBV27 | TRBD2 | CASSSLTTGGTGEGRSYEQYF
TRBJ2-3 | 14 | TRBV7-3 | TRBD1 | CASSRGQGADTQYF
TRBJ2-1 | 19 | TRBV7-3 | NA | CASSLRPLRRGLSYNEQFF
TRBJ1-5 | 13 | TRBV6-6 | NA | CASSPYRDQPQHF
TRBJ1-1 | 12 | TRBV25-1 | TRBD1 | CASSDRVAEAFF
TRBJ1-4 | 17 | TRBV7-6 | TRBD1 | CASSLPPPGTGDEKLFF
TRBJ2-1 | 16 | TRBV6-2/TRBV6-3 | TRBD2 | CASSYRGLAGRYEQFF
TRBJ2-2 | 14 | TRBV5-4 | NA | CASSVWTEHRELFF
TRBJ2-2 | 15 | TRBV30 | NA | CACHPTGGNTGELFF
TRBJ1-4 | 16 | TRBV14 | TRBD1 | CASSQTTGAANEKLFF
TRBJ2-3 | 16 | TRBV29-1 | TRBD1 | CSVEGRQGVKRDTQYF
TRBJ2-5 | 11 | TRBV28 | NA | CASSSWRTQYF
TRBJ2-7 | 15 | TRBV27 | NA | CASSFFGQGSYEQYF
TRBJ2-1 | 14 | TRBV19 | NA | CASSIDGSTHEQFF
TRBJ1-6 | 15 | TRBV2 | NA | CASSLLGPQGSPLHF
TRBJ2-5 | 16 | TRBV7-9 | TRBD2 | CASSLVPAGDGETQYF
TRBJ1-6 | 17 | TRBV30 | NA | CAWSVPRGDIGNSPLHF
TRBJ2-7 | 15 | TRBV3-1/TRBV3-2 | NA | CASSPPTSRRYEQYF
TRBJ2-2 | 15 | TRBV10-3 | NA | CAISESIRNTGELFF
TRBJ1-4 | 13 | TRBV6-5 | NA | CASSSLTTEKLFF
TRBJ1-4 | 14 | TRBV3-1/TRBV3-2 | NA | CASSLGLRPEKLFF
TRBJ1-1 | 14 | TRBV28 | NA | CASTLGGARAEAFF
TRBJ2-7 | 13 | TRBV5-8 | NA | CASSLGQSYEQYF
TRBJ1-2 | 14 | TRBV28 | TRBD1 | CASSRQGTLGGYTF
TRBJ1-2 | 16 | TRBV28 | TRBD1 | CASSYGTGAVNYGYTF
TRBJ2-2 | 15 | TRBV5-4 | NA | CASSPDFRNTGELFF
TRBJ2-2 | 16 | TRBV30 | TRBD2 | CAWSVSASGLTGELFF
TRBJ2-3 | 19 | TRBV21-1 | NA | CASSKGESGSPRGTDTQYF
TRBJ1-1 | 13 | TRBV7-2 | NA | CASSLSVNTEAFF
TRBJ1-3 | 22 | TRBV9 | TRBD1 | CASSVTTLTPGQSSLGGNTIYF
TRBJ2-7 | 13 | TRBV30 | TRBD1 | CAWMDRTSYEQYF
TRBJ2-3 | 15 | TRBV7-2 | NA | CASSPRGLHTDTQYF
TRBJ1-1 | 18 | TRBV7-3 | TRBD1 | CASSLRPVTGGTNTEAFF
TRBJ2-7 | 13 | TRBV3-1/TRBV3-2 | TRBD1 | CASSQLDRGEQYF
TRBJ1-5 | 19 | TRBV21-1 | NA | CASSKPLSSRDRVNQPQHF
TRBJ1-3 | 17 | TRBV6-1 | TRBD1 | CASSAGDRGYSGNTIYF
TRBJ2-3 | 15 | TRBV29-1 | TRBD2 | CSVEVRTSGTDTQYF
TRBJ2-1 | 13 | TRBV9 | TRBD2 | CASSVRGGNEQFF
TRBJ2-5 | 14 | TRBV7-9 | NA | CASSLALGAETQYF
TRBJ2-1 | 19 | TRBV7-3 | TRBD2 | CASSPGTSGFPNSYNEQFF
TRBJ2-6 | 17 | TRBV6-2/TRBV6-3 | NA | CASSYNLDRTGANVLTF
TRBJ2-2 | 16 | TRBV30 | NA | CAWSALGQVGYGELFF
TRBJ2-3 | 19 | TRBV27 | TRBD2 | CASSSPGLAGGPTTDTQYF
TRBJ2-5 | 13 | TRBV7-7 | NA | CASSLGHRETQYF
TRBJ2-7 | 13 | TRBV5-5 | NA | CASSLRDNYEQYF
TRBJ2-1 | 15 | TRBV15 | TRBD1 | CATSKASQGANEQFF
TRBJ1-2 | 17 | TRBV19 | TRBD1 | CASSTSQSQGARDGYTF